Below, 11 T cell receptor beta chains from the same sample are listed, as sequenced in a study of regulatory T cells in long-lasting Graves disease. As to time point: newly diagnosed GD, antithyroid drugs for less than 3 months. TCR sequences were obtained from RNA taken from PBMCs. Building the TCR beta libraries relied on iRepertoire HTBI primers, and CDR3 regions underwent Arm-PCR. TCRdb re-called the multiplex PCR reads with MiXCR, one entry per CDR3 protein. The data show roughly 530,000 distinct CDR3 sequences, 15% to 20% seen once. The same sample was also used in a study of T cells in Graves' hyperthyroidism and ophthalmopathy.

This specimen was peripheral blood mononuclear cells (PBMCs), taken at new diagnosis, from a patient treated with antithyroid drugs. The receptor set was obtained from a woman aged 35-65 years with Graves disease.

This clonotype was counted between two and nine times. The CDR3 is CASDRQVDETQYF. CDR3 DNA sequence: TGTGCCAGCGATCGACAGGTGGACGAGACCCAGTACTTC. V gene TRBV6-1 combines with J gene TRBJ2-5, with a weak D call TRBD1 (6 bases). The CDR3 runs 13 residues. The germline V and J ends were trimmed by 8 bases and 5 bases, with 15 bases remaining between them. From germline, CDR1 is MNHNS and CDR2 SASEGT.

The chain uses TRBV19 and TRBJ2-2; D is unclear. CDR3 length: 14 residues. The V and J ends lost 5 bases and 3 bases respectively, with 10 bases between them. The germline V gene encodes CDR1 LNHDA and CDR2 SQIVND (reference sequence). CDR3 in DNA: TGTGCCAGTAGTCCCCAGTGGGACACCGGGGAGCTGTTTTTT. Translation gives CASSPQWDTGELFF.

A remark on this clonotype: One junction end does not reproduce the germline sequence, and a read error may be involved. The chain recombines TRBV7-9 with TRBJ2-1; D is unresolved. Germline CDR1 SEHNR, CDR2 FQNEAQ (reference sequence). The CDR3 is 13 residues long. The CDR3 DNA reads TGTGCCAGCAGCTTGGGCACCTACAATGAGCAGTCCTTC. Amino acids: CASSLGTYNEQSF.

This clonotype was observed a handful of times. The chain couples TRBV5-1 to TRBJ1-4; D is perhaps TRBD1 (6 bases). V was shortened by 0 bases and J by 2 bases, with 14 bases between the two germline ends. The CDR3 extends over 17 amino acids. Germline CDR1 is SGHRS and CDR2 is YFSETQ. CDR3 amino acids: CASSLVPPGATNEKLFF. The CDR3 region has the DNA TGCGCCAGCAGCTTGGTACCCCCAGGGGCGACTAATGAAAAACTGTTTTTT.

This chain links TRBV20-1 with TRBJ2-7; TRBD1 aligns across 9 bases. Germline V gene lookup returns CDR1 DFQATT and CDR2 SNEGSKA (reference sequence). V lost 3 bases to trimming and J lost 5 bases; unmatched junction nucleotides: 8. The CDR3 sequence is 14 residues long. CDR3 region: CSASRDRVVDEQYF. CDR3 coding DNA: TGCAGTGCTAGTCGGGACAGGGTAGTGGACGAGCAGTACTTC.

There are many counts of this clonotype. The chain joins TRBV15 to TRBJ1-5; D call uncertain. The V and J ends lost 0 bases and 10 bases respectively, with 10 bases between them. This CDR3 is built from 13 residues. The germline gives CDR1 LNHNV, CDR2 YYDKDF (reference sequence). For the CDR3, the DNA is TGTGCCACCAGCAGAGATCTTGGACGTCCCCAGCATTTT. This codes for CATSRDLGRPQHF.

A remark on this clonotype: A much larger clone differs by one base, so this may be a read error. The chain recombines TRBV28 with TRBJ2-7; tentatively, D is TRBD1 (5 bases). The V and J ends lost 6 bases and 7 bases respectively, with 19 bases between them. CDR3 length: 14 amino acids. The germline gives CDR1 MDHEN, CDR2 SYDVKM. The CDR3 here is CASRKGVSYNEQYF. CDR3 sequence (DNA): TGTGCCAGCAGGAAAGGGGTTTCCTACAATGAGCAGTACTTC.

At least ten counts were recorded for this clonotype. The rearrangement joins TRBV28 to TRBJ2-7; unclear D gene. Germline V CDR1 and CDR2: MDHEN, SYDVKM. CDR3 length: 13 amino acids. V dropped 6 bases and J dropped 3 bases, with 12 bases sitting between them. The DNA of the CDR3 is TGTGCCAGCAGCCTACCGGCAGGCTACGAGCAGTACTTC. It codes for CASSLPAGYEQYF.

This clonotype was observed a handful of times. The chain joins TRBV6-5 to TRBJ1-2; D is uncertain. The CDR3 loop spans 14 amino acids. Trimming shortened V by 3 bases and J by 4 bases, and 12 bases separated the two germline ends. Germline V gene data show CDR1 as MNHEY and CDR2 as SVGAGI. DNA of the CDR3: TGTGCCAGCAGTTATCGGGGATCTAGCTATGGCTACACCTTC. Its protein is CASSYRGSSYGYTF.

This clonotype showed up many times. The rearrangement links TRBV20-1 to TRBJ2-1; 10 bases agree with TRBD2. V shed 5 bases and J 4 bases; nucleotides not matched to a gene: 5. Germline loops: CDR1 DFQATT, CDR2 SNEGSKA (reference sequence). The CDR3 loop spans 14 amino acids. The CDR3 DNA reads TGCAGTGCTCTAAGGACTAGCGGTTACAATGAGCAGTTCTTC. It is translated as CSALRTSGYNEQFF.

At least ten counts were recorded for this clonotype. J is TRBJ1-6 and V is TRBV12-3 or TRBV12-4; D not certain. Trimming pared 5 bases from V and 7 bases from J, leaving 9 bases between. CDR3 length: 13 residues. CDR3 nucleotide sequence: TGTGCCAGCAGTCCAGATGAGAATTCACCCCTCCACTTT. This gives the protein CASSPDENSPLHF.